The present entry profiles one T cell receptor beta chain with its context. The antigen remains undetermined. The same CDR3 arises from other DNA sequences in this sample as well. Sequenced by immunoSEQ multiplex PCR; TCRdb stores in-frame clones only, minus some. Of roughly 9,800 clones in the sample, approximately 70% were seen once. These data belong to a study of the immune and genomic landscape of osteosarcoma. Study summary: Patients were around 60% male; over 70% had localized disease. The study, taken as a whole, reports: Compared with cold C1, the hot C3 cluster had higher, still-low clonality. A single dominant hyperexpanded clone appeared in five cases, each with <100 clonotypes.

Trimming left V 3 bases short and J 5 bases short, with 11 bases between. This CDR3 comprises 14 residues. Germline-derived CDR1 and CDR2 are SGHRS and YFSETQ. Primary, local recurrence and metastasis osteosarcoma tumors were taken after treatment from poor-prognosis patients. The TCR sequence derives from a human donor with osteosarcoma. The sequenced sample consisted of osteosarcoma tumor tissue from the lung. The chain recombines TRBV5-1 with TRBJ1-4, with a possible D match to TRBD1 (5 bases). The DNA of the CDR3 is TGCGCCAGCAGCTCGGGGACGGGGAATGAAAAACTGTTTTTT. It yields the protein CASSSGTGNEKLFF.